A selection of T cell receptor beta chains follows, all from one sample in a study of shared clonotypes between healthy human individuals. Profiling relied on immunoSEQ multiplex PCR, and the TCRdb table lists in-frame clones only, not all of them. The sample yields millions of clones, approximately 94% seen once. The specimen sequenced was naive CD8+ T cells from PBMCs. Receptor source: a man younger than 30 in good health. Some clones in this sample may be carry-over from other donors' samples. The CDR3 runs from the conserved cysteine through the conserved F or W. The D gene is left open where the match is weak. For some rows the clone size is stated as once, few or many, or as a class when expanded; others skip it.

TRBV4-1	-	-	TRBJ2-7	CASSQQASSYEQYF	TGCGCCAGCAGCCAACAGGCTAGTTCCTACGAGCAGTACTTC
TRBV27	-	TRBD1	TRBJ2-3	CASSADRGVSTDTQYF	TGTGCCAGCAGTGCCGACAGGGGAGTGAGCACAGATACGCAGTATTTT
TRBV7-9	-	-	TRBJ1-1	CASSLVGRSTEAFF	TGTGCCAGCAGCTTAGTAGGGAGGAGCACTGAAGCTTTCTTT
TRBV5-1	-	-	TRBJ2-1	CASSPEWVSDNEQFF	TGCGCCAGCAGCCCCGAATGGGTTTCGGACAATGAGCAGTTCTTC
TRBV28	-	-	TRBJ2-7	CASSFGGGAYGQYF	TGTGCCAGCAGTTTTGGGGGAGGAGCTTACGGGCAGTACTTC
TRBV29-1	-	-	TRBJ2-3	CSAFPGDTDTQYF	TGCAGCGCTTTTCCAGGGGACACAGATACGCAGTATTTT
TRBV6-6	-	-	TRBJ2-3	CASSLHPPGAAF	TGTGCCAGCAGCCTTCACCCCCCCGGGGCGGCTTTT
TRBV11-2	once	TRBD1	TRBJ2-7	CASTLGQGFTYEQYF	TGTGCCAGCACCTTGGGACAGGGATTCACATACGAGCAGTACTTC
TRBV4-1	-	-	TRBJ2-1	CASSQDRRGEQFF	TGCGCCAGCAGCCAAGATAGAAGGGGTGAGCAGTTCTTC
TRBV27	-	TRBD1	TRBJ1-1	CASSSRQGAITEAFF	TGTGCCAGCAGTTCTAGACAGGGGGCGATAACTGAAGCTTTCTTT
TRBV9	-	TRBD1	TRBJ1-2	CASSVPGQGFYGYTF	TGTGCCAGCAGCGTCCCGGGACAGGGATTCTATGGCTACACCTTC
TRBV4-3	-	TRBD2	TRBJ2-3	CASSQDRTSGVVDTQYF	TGCGCCAGCAGCCAAGATCGGACTAGCGGGGTGGTAGATACGCAGTATTTT